These 2 T cell receptor beta chains were sequenced from one sample in a study of shared clonotypes between healthy human individuals. Sequencing was performed with immunoSEQ multiplex PCR; in TCRdb, only in-frame clones are kept and a portion is missing. The repertoire holds about 2.3 million clones, with about 90% as singletons. Material: naive CD4+ T cells from PBMCs. Noted subset: CD45RA+ positively selected. These receptors were obtained from a man aged 18 to 29 in good health. Some clones in this sample may be carry-over from other donors' samples.

The chain is built from TRBV11-2 and TRBJ1-1; TRBD1 is a possible D gene (6 bases). The CDR3 is 15 residues long. V was cut by 7 bases and J by 1 base, with 16 bases left in between. Germline-derived CDR1 and CDR2 are SGHAT and FQNNGV. CDR3: CASIPLGAANTEAFF. In DNA form, the CDR3 reads TGTGCCAGCATCCCCTTGGGGGCAGCGAACACTGAAGCTTTCTTT. Filled out from reference TRBV11-2 and TRBJ1-1, the complete variable domain reads EAGVAQSPRYKIIEKRQSVAFWCNPISGHATLYWYQQILGQGPKLLIQFQNNGVVDDSQLPKDRFSAERLKGVDSTLKIQPAKLEDSAVYLCASIPLGAANTEAFFGQGTRLTVV.

The chain couples TRBV28 to TRBJ1-1, with a possible D match to TRBD1 (5 bases). The V gene lost 3 bases and the J gene lost 1 base, with 15 bases spanning the gap. CDR3 length equals 16 residues. The germline V gene has CDR1 MDHEN and CDR2 SYDVKM. The CDR3 bases are TGTGCCAGCAGTTTCCCCGTGGGGACGGCGAACACTGAAGCTTTCTTT. Amino acids: CASSFPVGTANTEAFF.